These T cell receptor beta chains were read from a single sample in a study of T cells in Graves' hyperthyroidism and ophthalmopathy. TCRdb re-derived calls from the multiplex PCR reads in MiXCR, one entry per CDR3 protein. This table has 450,000 to 650,000 distinct CDR3 sequences, approximately 17% appearing once. The material sequenced was blood. These receptors were collected from a woman aged 18-35 years with Graves' ophthalmopathy. Both conserved end residues are part of each CDR3. A D gene is named only where the DNA matches it firmly. Rows may omit the clone size; those that give it use once, few, many or a size class.

many TRBJ2-1 TRBV12-3/TRBV12-4 16 TRBD1 CASTFGWDSGNNEQFF TGTGCCAGCACTTTTGGGTGGGACAGCGGAAACAATGAGCAGTTCTTC
many TRBJ1-2 TRBV7-2 12 - CASSLVTTVITF TGTGCCAGCAGCTTAGTTACGACAGTGATCACCTTC
many TRBJ2-1 TRBV4-1 16 TRBD2 CASSQDPGLVYNEQFF TGCGCCAGCAGCCAAGACCCGGGACTAGTCTACAATGAGCAGTTCTTC
many TRBJ1-2 TRBV6-1 13 - CASSEAGISGYTF TGTGCCAGCAGTGAAGCGGGGATCTCTGGCTACACCTTC
many TRBJ1-3 TRBV30 14 - CAWRAGLSGNTIYF TGTGCCTGGAGGGCAGGGCTCTCTGGAAACACCATATATTTT
few TRBJ1-1 TRBV27 14 TRBD1 CASSRGAHLAEAFF TGTGCCAGCAGCAGGGGGGCCCACTTGGCTGAAGCTTTCTTT
few TRBJ2-5 TRBV19 15 - CASSIRAQNQETQYF TGTGCCAGTAGTATAAGGGCGCAGAACCAAGAGACCCAGTACTTC
- TRBJ2-2 TRBV19 14 - CASSMWDGTGELFF TGTGCCAGTAGTATGTGGGACGGGACCGGGGAGCTGTTTTTT
many TRBJ1-1 TRBV7-8 13 - CASSFERGAEAFF TGTGCCAGCAGCTTTGAGCGGGGTGCTGAAGCTTTCTTT
many TRBJ2-1 TRBV6-2/TRBV6-3 14 - CASSYSGGGNEQFF TGTGCCAGCAGTTACTCGGGGGGTGGCAATGAGCAGTTCTTC
- TRBJ2-3 TRBV9 13 - CASSSSQGDTQYF TGTGCCAGCAGCTCTTCACAGGGAGATACGCAGTATTTT
many TRBJ1-5 TRBV6-2/TRBV6-3 14 - CASRRSGGNQPQHF TGTGCCAGCAGACGATCAGGTGGAAATCAGCCCCAGCATTTT
many TRBJ1-1 TRBV6-2/TRBV6-3 14 TRBD1 CASSRGQGYTEAFF TGTGCCAGCAGTAGGGGACAGGGGTACACTGAAGCTTTCTTT
many TRBJ2-1 TRBV29-1 13 - CSVAAGLGNEQFF TGCAGCGTTGCCGCGGGGCTCGGCAATGAGCAGTTCTTC
- TRBJ2-7 TRBV20-1 15 - CSAFDVAGVLYEQYF TGCAGTGCCTTCGACGTGGCAGGCGTACTCTACGAGCAGTACTTC
many TRBJ1-1 TRBV18 17 - CASQKEYRAVENTEAFF TGTGCCAGCCAAAAGGAATACAGGGCGGTCGAGAACACTGAAGCTTTCTTT
many TRBJ2-1 TRBV5-1 14 TRBD2 CASSLGGSYNEQFF TGCGCCAGCAGCTTGGGCGGGAGCTACAATGAGCAGTTCTTC
- TRBJ2-1 TRBV19 14 TRBD1 CASSIGRGRNEQFF TGTGCCAGTAGTATCGGCAGGGGGCGAAATGAGCAGTTCTTC
few TRBJ2-7 TRBV28 14 - CASSFFDGTREQYF TGTGCCAGCAGTTTCTTCGACGGGACGCGGGAGCAGTACTTC
few TRBJ1-6 TRBV10-2 13 - CASSESMRSPLHF TGCGCCAGCAGTGAGTCGATGCGCTCACCCCTCCACTTT
- TRBJ2-7 TRBV19 13 - CASSIYADYEQYF TGTGCCAGTAGTATATATGCTGACTACGAGCAGTACTTC
few TRBJ1-4 TRBV15 14 TRBD1 CATSPDRGREKLFF TGTGCCACCAGCCCGGACAGGGGGCGAGAAAAACTGTTTTTT
few TRBJ1-1 TRBV19 15 - CASSASEPAATEAFF TGTGCCAGTAGTGCCTCCGAACCGGCGGCGACTGAAGCTTTCTTT
many TRBJ2-1 TRBV27 16 - CASSLSGQFSYNEQFF TGTGCCAGCAGTTTATCCGGACAATTCTCCTACAATGAGCAGTTCTTC
- TRBJ2-2 TRBV5-6 15 - CASTRDSSFTGELFF TGTGCCAGCACCAGGGACTCCTCGTTTACCGGGGAGCTGTTTTTT
few TRBJ1-6 TRBV28 15 - CASSFGPGNNSPLHF TGTGCCAGCAGTTTCGGCCCGGGGAATAATTCACCCCTCCACTTT
many TRBJ2-5 TRBV20-1 12 - CSARVPRETQYF TGCAGTGCTAGAGTCCCGCGGGAGACCCAGTACTTC
- TRBJ1-2 TRBV4-1 15 - CASSQEGTSNYGYTF TGCGCCAGCAGCCAAGAGGGGACCTCTAACTATGGCTACACCTTC
many TRBJ1-1 TRBV27 13 - CASSWYTSTEAFF TGTGCCAGCAGTTGGTACACGAGTACTGAAGCTTTCTTT
- TRBJ2-1 TRBV7-9 14 TRBD2 CASLRTGGSNEQFF TGTGCCAGCTTAAGGACGGGCGGGAGCAATGAGCAGTTCTTC
few TRBJ2-4 TRBV6-1 13 - CASRVAGGNIQYF TGTGCCAGCAGAGTGGCCGGAGGAAACATTCAGTACTTC
many TRBJ1-1 TRBV19 14 - CASSTTNTNTEAFF TGTGCCAGTAGTACGACGAACACGAACACTGAAGCTTTCTTT
many TRBJ2-7 TRBV20-1 15 - CSARGLSTDPYEQYF TGCAGTGCTAGAGGCTTATCGACAGACCCTTACGAGCAGTACTTC
- TRBJ1-3 TRBV9 15 - CASSPTRHSGNTIYF TGTGCCAGCAGCCCAACCCGCCACTCTGGAAACACCATATATTTT
- TRBJ2-4 TRBV6-1 12 - CASRDNRDIQYF TGTGCCAGCAGGGACAACAGGGACATTCAGTACTTC
many TRBJ1-4 TRBV7-2 14 - CASSLSATNEKLFF TGTGCCAGCAGCTTAAGCGCAACTAATGAAAAACTGTTTTTT
many TRBJ2-2 TRBV3-1 17 TRBD1 CASSQGQTGASTGELFF TGTGCCAGCAGCCAAGGACAAACAGGGGCCAGCACCGGGGAGCTGTTTTTT
many TRBJ1-2 TRBV7-2 12 - CASSLTRGGYTF TGTGCCAGCAGCTTAACCCGCGGTGGCTACACCTTC